These 9 T cell receptor beta chains originate from one sample sequenced in a study of cytotoxic CD8 clonotypes in ibrutinib-treated CLL. TCRdb keeps only in-frame clones here, not all; method: immunoSEQ multiplex PCR. The table shows 30,000 to 40,000 clones, with approximately 69% occurring only once. The starting material was PBMCs, obtained before ibrutinib treatment. The source is a human donor with chronic lymphocytic leukemia.

CDR3 coding DNA: TGTGCCTGGTATCCAAGCTCCTACAATGAGCAGTTCTTC. Translated: CAWYPSSYNEQFF. The chain joins TRBV30 to TRBJ2-1; D is unresolved. This CDR3 is 13 amino acids long. The germline V gene encodes CDR1 GTSNPN and CDR2 SVGIG (reference sequence). V was shortened by 5 bases and J by 0 bases, with 8 bases between the two germline ends. The variable domain in full, with the rest retrieved from reference TRBV30 and TRBJ2-1, is SQTIHQWPATLVQPVGSPLSLECTVEGTSNPNLYWYRQAAGRGLQLLFYSVGIGQISSEVPQNLSASRPQDRQFILSSKKLLLSDSGFYLCAWYPSSYNEQFFGPGTRLTVL.

This clone was found a few times. Here the CDR3 DNA reads TGTGCCAGCAGCGACTACTCCTACGAGCAGTACTTC. This sequence encodes CASSDYSYEQYF. V usage is TRBV7-9 and J usage is TRBJ2-7, with D possibly being TRBD2 (5 bases). V was shortened by 5 bases and J by 0 bases, with 5 bases between the two germline ends. Per germline, CDR1 SEHNR and CDR2 FQNEAQ (reference sequence). CDR3 length: 12 residues.

The rearrangement uses TRBV13 and TRBJ1-1; D is undetermined. The CDR3 totals 15 residues. Between the trimmed V and J ends, which lost 4 bases and 2 bases, there was a span of 14 bases. Germline CDR1 reads PRHDT; CDR2 reads FYEKMQ (reference sequence). DNA for the CDR3: TGTGCCAGCAGCTCCACCGACCGGGCCAACACTGAAGCTTTCTTT. Its translation is CASSSTDRANTEAFF.

A few counts support this clone. CDR3 nucleotides: TGTGCCAGCAGCGGCGGTTCCCGGGACAGGGGGAGACAGCCCCAGCATTTT. This sequence encodes CASSGGSRDRGRQPQHF. V and J are TRBV21-1 and TRBJ1-5; the table names TRBD1, a call not compared with the DNA. TRBV21-1 is a recognized pseudogene. The CDR3 has 17 residues.

The chain is built from TRBV2 and TRBJ2-7; D possibly uses TRBD1 or TRBD2 (5 bases each). CDR1 SNHLY and CDR2 FYNNEI come from the germline V gene. This CDR3 is 18 amino acids long. Trimming cost V 5 bases and J 0 bases, with 23 bases left between them. The CDR3 is CASSQPWGYPVSSYEQYF. The CDR3 DNA sequence: TGTGCCAGCAGTCAGCCATGGGGGTATCCGGTTAGCTCCTACGAGCAGTACTTC.

V and J are TRBV5-1 and TRBJ1-1, with TRBD1 identical over 9 bases. Germline CDR1 is SGHRS and CDR2 is YFSETQ. The CDR3 sequence is 17 residues long. Trimming took 4 bases from V and 4 from J; bases not matched to a gene: 14. DNA for the CDR3: TGCGCCAGCAGCGAGGTTTCTCCGGGACAGGGTGGCACTGAAGCTTTCTTT. Protein sequence: CASSEVSPGQGGTEAFF.

Only one count was recorded for this clone. Here the CDR3 reads CASRISDIGYEQYF. In DNA, the CDR3 is TGCGCCAGCAGGATATCGGATATCGGCTATGAGCAGTACTTC. The chain is built from TRBV5-1 and TRBJ2-7; D unclear. Germline V gene data show CDR1 as SGHRS and CDR2 as YFSETQ. Trimming removed 5 bases from V and 7 bases from J, with 19 bases in between. CDR3 size: 14 residues.

The genes are TRBV12-5 and TRBJ1-2; 7 positions agree with TRBD1. The CDR3 covers 17 residues. The germline CDR1 and CDR2 sequences are LGHNT and FRNRAP. The V segment lost 2 bases and the J segment 8 bases; nucleotides outside the gene matches: 17. CDR3: CASGLTRTGPTLRGYTF. The CDR3 nucleotides are TGTGCTAGTGGTTTGACTCGGACAGGACCGACTTTGCGAGGCTACACCTTC.

V usage is TRBV4-3 and J usage is TRBJ2-7, with 10 bases fitting TRBD1. Germline V gives CDR1 LGHNA, CDR2 YSLEER. The V and J ends lost 0 bases and 5 bases, in that order; junction bases with no gene match: 4. The length of the CDR3 is 15 residues. The CDR3 protein is CASSQEDRGNHEQYF. CDR3 sequence (DNA): TGCGCCAGCAGCCAAGAGGACAGGGGGAACCACGAGCAGTACTTC.